One and the same sample provided the 2 T cell receptor beta chains below, sequenced in a study of blood T cells in healthy people across ages. Alongside a J-beta primer mix, a sample-barcoded 5' primer served in a second PCR lasting about 7 to 12 cycles. Via MiXCR, TCRdb re-called the 5' RACE reads, giving one row per CDR3 protein. The sample yields hundreds of thousands of distinct CDR3 sequences, around 46% seen once. Sequenced sample: blood. The receptors stem from a woman between 55 and 75 years old in good health.

The rearrangement uses TRBV20-1 and TRBJ2-7; a weak D match, TRBD1 (6 bases). Between the trimmed V and J ends, which lost 2 bases and 3 bases, there was a span of 11 bases. Germline V gene data show CDR1 as DFQATT and CDR2 as SNEGSKA (reference sequence). The CDR3 consists of 13 residues. CDR3: CSARTGMGYEQYF. CDR3 DNA: TGCAGTGCTAGAACAGGGATGGGCTACGAGCAGTACTTC.

The chain is built from TRBV11-3 and TRBJ2-3, with 7 bases aligning to TRBD1. V was clipped by 1 base and J by 2 bases; unmatched bases: 12. Looked up from germline, CDR1 is SGHNT and CDR2 is YENEEA. The CDR3 runs to 18 residues. CDR3 protein: CASSLVDGPDRNTDTQYF. The CDR3 bases are TGTGCCAGCAGCTTAGTAGACGGCCCGGACAGGAACACAGATACGCAGTATTTT.